This TCR beta chain derives from a study of cytomegalovirus exposure and HLA in healthy donors. Study-level points and caveats: The study listed approximately 160 cytomegalovirus-associated TCR beta chains. Several of the most significant clusters appeared linked to common viral pathogens, based on a later analysis.

Germline loops: CDR1 SGDLS, CDR2 YYNGEE. J was trimmed by 0 bases and V by 7 bases; bases with no gene match: 12. This CDR3 is 17 amino acids long. With 60 Vbeta and 13 Jbeta primers, the PCR was carried out. Data came from immunoSEQ multiplex PCR; TCRdb stores just in-frame clones and leaves some out. Counted here are around 200,000 clones, roughly 79% occurring once; the ten biggest clones make up 1.5% to 2%. Comment on this clone: The antigen remains unidentified.

Each of the donors was a healthy bone marrow donor. V gene TRBV9 combines with J gene TRBJ2-7; 11 positions agree with TRBD2. The TCR was taken from a man between 25 and 39 years old in good health and CMV-seronegative. The specimen sequenced was PBMCs. The chain's CDR3 is CASPGTSGLSSSYEQYF. The CDR3 DNA reads TGTGCCAGCCCCGGGACTAGCGGTCTGAGTAGCTCCTACGAGCAGTACTTC.